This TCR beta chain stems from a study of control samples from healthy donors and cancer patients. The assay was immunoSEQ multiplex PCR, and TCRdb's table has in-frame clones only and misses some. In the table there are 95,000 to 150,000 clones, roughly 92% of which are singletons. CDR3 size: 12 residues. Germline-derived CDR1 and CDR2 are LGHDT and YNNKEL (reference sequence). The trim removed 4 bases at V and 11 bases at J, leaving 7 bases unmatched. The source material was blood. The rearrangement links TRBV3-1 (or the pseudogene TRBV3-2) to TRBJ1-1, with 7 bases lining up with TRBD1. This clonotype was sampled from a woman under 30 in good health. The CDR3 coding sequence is TGTGCCAGCAGCCCAGACAGGGTTCAGGCTTTCTTT. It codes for CASSPDRVQAFF.